These 18 T cell receptor beta chains were all obtained from the same sample, sequenced in a study of T cell repertoires in cytomegalovirus infection. TCRdb reprocessed the reads via MiXCR and lists one record per CDR3 protein. The sample has hundreds of thousands of distinct CDR3 sequences; more than 40% are singletons. Their antigens remain unidentified. This sample comprised cultured PBMCs, obtained from culture after CMV antigen stimulation. The receptors come from a human donor in good health (CMV status not recorded). Some clones in this sample may be carry-over from other donors' samples.

Many counts were recorded for this clonotype. The chain couples TRBV7-2 to TRBJ2-3, with TRBD2 matching over 8 bases. The length of the CDR3 is 14 residues. V shed 4 bases, J shed 4 bases, and the junction held 4 bases outside the gene matches. Germline-derived CDR1 and CDR2 are SGHTA and FQGNSA. CDR3 in DNA: TGTGCCAGCAGCTCAGCGGGAGCGGCAGATACGCAGTATTTT. Amino acids: CASSSAGAADTQYF.

This clonotype was picked up a small number of times. The rearrangement uses TRBV7-2 and TRBJ2-7; a possible D gene is TRBD2 (5 bases). This CDR3 spans 14 amino acids. Germline loops: CDR1 SGHTA, CDR2 FQGNSA. With 1 base removed from V and 7 bases from J, the gap between germline ends came to 14 bases. The CDR3: CASSLGSTPGEQYF. In nucleotides, the CDR3 is TGTGCCAGCAGCTTAGGGTCAACCCCGGGGGAGCAGTACTTC.

The sample holds a few counts of this clonotype. The chain uses TRBV7-2 and TRBJ2-2; the D gene is possibly TRBD1 (7 bases). The CDR3 totals 14 residues. Germline-derived CDR1 and CDR2 are SGHTA and FQGNSA. V lost 8 bases and J lost 5, with 15 bases in between. The CDR3 spells CASSLQGRTGELFF. In DNA, the CDR3 is TGTGCCAGCTCTTTACAGGGGAGGACCGGGGAGCTGTTTTTT.

The chain couples TRBV10-3 to TRBJ2-1, with TRBD1 identical over 8 bases. This CDR3 is built from 14 residues. The V gene end was trimmed by 11 bases and the J gene end by 3 bases; junction bases not matched to a gene: 9. Germline CDR1 ENHRY, CDR2 SYGVKD. In DNA form, the CDR3 reads TGTGCCGCATCACTTACAGGGGGCTACAATGAGCAGTTCTTC. Translation: CAASLTGGYNEQFF.

This clonotype turned up a few times. J is TRBJ2-1 and V is TRBV7-2; perhaps TRBD2 as D (6 bases). The germline V gene encodes CDR1 SGHTA and CDR2 FQGNSA. The CDR3 covers 14 residues. Trimming removed 7 bases from V and 5 bases from J, with 15 bases in between. CDR3 sequence reads: CASIKGGGNNEQFF. The DNA of the CDR3 is TGTGCCAGCATCAAAGGTGGAGGGAACAATGAGCAGTTCTTC.

J is TRBJ2-5 and V is TRBV7-9; D is undetermined. CDR3 length: 14 residues. V was clipped by 7 bases and J by 3 bases, with 15 bases between them. Germline values: CDR1 SEHNR, CDR2 FQNEAQ (reference sequence). CDR3 loop: CASTHSSQKETQYF. The CDR3 DNA sequence: TGTGCCAGCACCCACAGCTCCCAGAAAGAGACCCAGTACTTC.

This clonotype was picked up a small number of times. The V and J genes are TRBV7-2 and TRBJ2-3; D might be TRBD1 (5 bases). The germline gives CDR1 SGHTA, CDR2 FQGNSA. This CDR3 is built from 13 residues. Trimming removed 5 bases at V and 4 bases at J, with 10 bases between. The CDR3 bases are TGTGCCAGCAGCCAACAGGTAGCAGATACGCAGTATTTT. Amino acids: CASSQQVADTQYF.

The CDR3 sequence is CASSLQYQETQYF. CDR3 DNA sequence: TGTGCCAGTAGTTTACAGTATCAAGAGACCCAGTACTTC. This chain joins TRBV19 and TRBJ2-5; no clear D. The CDR3 has 13 residues. Germline V gene sequence: CDR1 LNHDA, CDR2 SQIVND (reference sequence). Deletions cut 5 bases from V and 2 bases from J, with 9 bases between. Full variable domain (outside the CDR3, taken from reference TRBV19 and TRBJ2-5): DGGITQSPKYLFRKEGQNVTLSCEQNLNHDAMYWYRQDPGQGLRLIYYSQIVNDFQKGDIAEGYSVSREKKESFPLTVTSAQKNPTAFYLCASSLQYQETQYFGPGTRLLVL.

The chain recombines TRBV7-6 with TRBJ2-7; tentative D call: TRBD2 (7 bases). Trimming took 7 bases from V and 2 from J, leaving 27 bases between them. The germline CDR1 and CDR2 sequences are SGHVS and FNYEAQ. CDR3 length: 18 residues. CDR3 nucleotides: TGTGCCAGCACCGACGTGGGGGGGCGGTCCGGGGCGGCCTACGAGCAGTACTTC. Encoded protein: CASTDVGGRSGAAYEQYF.

The chain employs TRBV7-2 and TRBJ2-1, with 9 bases identical to TRBD2. Germline assignment: CDR1 SGHTA and CDR2 FQGNSA. V was clipped by 5 bases and J by 6 bases; unmatched bases: 11. This CDR3 has 16 residues. Here the CDR3 DNA reads TGTGCCAGCAGCCGTAGAACCGGGACTAGCCCCAATGAGCAGTTCTTC. It codes for CASSRRTGTSPNEQFF.

The chain is built from TRBV28 and TRBJ2-7; no clear D. Germline CDR1 MDHEN, CDR2 SYDVKM. CDR3 length: 16 residues. V lost 2 bases and J 2 bases, leaving 16 bases between the germline ends. The CDR3 protein is CASSLGPQSLTYEQYF. In DNA, the CDR3 is TGTGCCAGCAGTTTAGGGCCACAGTCTTTAACCTACGAGCAGTACTTC.

The rearrangement uses TRBV19 and TRBJ2-5; TRBD1 agrees at 8 bases. The CDR3 consists of 13 residues. Germline loops: CDR1 LNHDA, CDR2 SQIVND (reference sequence). V lost 6 bases, J lost 5 bases, and 5 bases stayed unmatched. For the CDR3, the DNA is TGTGCCAGTAGCGGACAGGGATTGGAGACCCAGTACTTC. As protein: CASSGQGLETQYF.

This rearrangement joins TRBV12-3 or TRBV12-4 to TRBJ2-1; 13 nucleotides align to TRBD2. CDR3 length equals 16 residues. The V and J ends lost 5 bases and 8 bases, in that order; junction bases with no gene match: 9. The CDR3 region is CASSTPTSGRADEQFF. In DNA form, the CDR3 reads TGTGCCAGCAGTACACCAACTAGCGGGAGGGCCGATGAGCAGTTCTTC.

The chain links TRBV12-3 or TRBV12-4 to TRBJ1-2; D is undetermined. V lost 3 bases and J lost 8, with 19 bases in between. The CDR3 runs 15 residues. CDR3 sequence reads: CASSFRTRSARGYTF. For the CDR3, the DNA is TGTGCCAGCAGTTTCCGGACGAGATCCGCTAGAGGCTACACCTTC.

This clonotype has more than one count but fewer than ten. J is TRBJ1-6 and V is TRBV7-2, with TRBD1 matching over 11 bases. The CDR3 loop spans 15 amino acids. Germline V gene sequence: CDR1 SGHTA, CDR2 FQGNSA. The ends lost 4 bases at V and 8 bases at J; junction bases unmatched: 4. CDR3 nucleotides: TGTGCCAGCAGCTCCTCGGGACAGGGGGATTCACCCCTCCACTTT. Translating it yields CASSSSGQGDSPLHF. Filled out from reference TRBV7-2 and TRBJ1-6, the complete variable domain reads GAGVSQSPSNKVTEKGKDVELRCDPISGHTALYWYRQSLGQGLEFLIYFQGNSAPDKSGLPSDRFSAERTGGSVSTLTIQRTQQEDSAVYLCASSSSGQGDSPLHFGNGTRLTVT.

V usage is TRBV5-4 and J usage is TRBJ1-2; D perhaps matches TRBD1 (6 bases). The CDR3 runs to 16 residues. V lost 5 bases and J 0 bases, leaving 17 bases between the germline ends. Germline lookup yields CDR1 SGHNT and CDR2 YYREEE (reference sequence). The CDR3 loop reads CASRDRGGEANYGYTF. The CDR3 bases are TGTGCCAGCAGGGACCGAGGGGGAGAGGCTAACTATGGCTACACCTTC. The whole variable domain, remainder taken from reference TRBV5-4 and TRBJ1-2, is ETGVTQSPTHLIKTRGQQVTLRCSSQSGHNTVSWYQQALGQGPQFIFQYYREEENGRGNFPPRFSGLQFPNYSSELNVNALELDDSALYLCASRDRGGEANYGYTFGSGTRLTVV.

A few counts support this clonotype. This chain connects TRBV6-1 to TRBJ1-5, with a weak D call TRBD1 (6 bases). With 2 bases removed from V and 6 bases from J, the gap between germline ends came to 14 bases. This CDR3 region has 15 residues. Germline V gene sequence: CDR1 MNHNS, CDR2 SASEGT. The CDR3 protein is CASSENAGAAQPQHF. The CDR3 nucleotides are TGTGCCAGCAGTGAAAACGCGGGGGCGGCTCAGCCCCAGCATTTT.

This clonotype occurred many times. This chain uses TRBV5-6 with TRBJ2-3; D unresolved. This CDR3 comprises 13 residues. V was trimmed by 4 bases and J by 2 bases, leaving 8 bases between them. From germline, CDR1 is SGHDT and CDR2 YYEEEE. CDR3 amino acids: CASSLGNTDTQYF. Written as DNA, the CDR3 is TGTGCCAGCAGCCTCGGCAACACAGATACGCAGTATTTT.